A selection of T cell receptor beta chains follows, all from one sample in a study of cytomegalovirus exposure and HLA in healthy donors. Data came from immunoSEQ multiplex PCR; TCRdb stores just in-frame clones and leaves some out. The sample holds about 200,000 clones; 86% are singletons and the top ten take approximately 0.31%. The sequencing input was PBMCs. The receptors come from a woman in her twenties or thirties in good health and CMV-seronegative. CDR3s include the opening cysteine and the closing phenylalanine or tryptophan. Each record gives: V gene, D gene, J gene, clone size, CDR3 DNA, CDR3 protein. A D gene is named only where the DNA matches it firmly. Rows may omit the clone size; those that give it use once, few, many or a size class.

v_gene: TRBV10-2
d_gene: TRBD2
j_gene: TRBJ2-1
abundance: -
CDR3nt: TGCGCCAGCAGTAGGAGATTCGGGCTAGCGGGGCCCGTCGCCGGCTATGAGCAGTTCTTC
CDR3aa: CASSRRFGLAGPVAGYEQFF

v_gene: TRBV28
d_gene: -
j_gene: TRBJ2-7
abundance: -
CDR3nt: TGTGCCAGCAGCCCCCTTTCGGACGAGCAGTACTTC
CDR3aa: CASSPLSDEQYF

v_gene: TRBV5-4
d_gene: -
j_gene: TRBJ2-3
abundance: -
CDR3nt: TGTGCCAGCAGCTTGGGGGGGGATGCGGGCGATACGCAGTATTTT
CDR3aa: CASSLGGDAGDTQYF

v_gene: TRBV18
d_gene: TRBD2
j_gene: TRBJ2-1
abundance: -
CDR3nt: TGTGCCAGCTCACCACCGAGCGGGAGCTCCTACAATGAGCAGTTCTTC
CDR3aa: CASSPPSGSSYNEQFF

v_gene: TRBV21-1
d_gene: -
j_gene: TRBJ2-1
abundance: few
CDR3nt: TGTGCCAGCAGTTCTGCGGGGGGCCTAAATGAGCAGTTCTTC
CDR3aa: CASSSAGGLNEQFF

v_gene: TRBV7-2
d_gene: -
j_gene: TRBJ2-6
abundance: -
CDR3nt: TGTGCCAGCAGCCGGAGGTCTGGGGCCAACGTCCTGACTTTC
CDR3aa: CASSRRSGANVLTF

v_gene: TRBV11-3
d_gene: TRBD2
j_gene: TRBJ2-1
abundance: -
CDR3nt: TGTGCCAGCAGCTCACGGACTAGCGGGAGTTACAATGAGCAGTTCTTC
CDR3aa: CASSSRTSGSYNEQFF

v_gene: TRBV19
d_gene: -
j_gene: TRBJ2-6
abundance: -
CDR3nt: TGTGCCACCCTCTCAGAGGGACACTCTGGGGCCAACGTCCTGACTTTC
CDR3aa: CATLSEGHSGANVLTF

v_gene: TRBV7-9
d_gene: -
j_gene: TRBJ2-7
abundance: -
CDR3nt: TGTGCCAGCAGCTTATTTGAGGATACCTACGAGCAGTACTTC
CDR3aa: CASSLFEDTYEQYF

v_gene: TRBV5-1
d_gene: -
j_gene: TRBJ2-3
abundance: -
CDR3nt: TGCGCCAGCAGGAAGGGAGCATCAGATACGCAGTATTTT
CDR3aa: CASRKGASDTQYF

v_gene: TRBV6-1
d_gene: -
j_gene: TRBJ1-2
abundance: -
CDR3nt: TGTGCCAGCAGTGAAGGGTGGGGGGACTATGGCTACACCTTC
CDR3aa: CASSEGWGDYGYTF

v_gene: TRBV19
d_gene: TRBD2
j_gene: TRBJ2-3
abundance: few
CDR3nt: TGTGCCAGTAGCCCTGGGGCTAGCGGGGGCACAGATACGCAGTATTTT
CDR3aa: CASSPGASGGTDTQYF

v_gene: TRBV2
d_gene: -
j_gene: TRBJ2-5
abundance: -
CDR3nt: TGTGCCAGCAGTGAAGTGCCCGGGGAGACCCAGTACTTC
CDR3aa: CASSEVPGETQYF

v_gene: TRBV28
d_gene: -
j_gene: TRBJ1-1
abundance: -
CDR3nt: TGTGCCAGCAGTCCTCAGTCCACTGAAGCTTTCTTT
CDR3aa: CASSPQSTEAFF

v_gene: TRBV28
d_gene: TRBD1
j_gene: TRBJ1-2
abundance: -
CDR3nt: TGTGCCAGCAAACCGACAGGGGGCTATGGCTACACCTTC
CDR3aa: CASKPTGGYGYTF

v_gene: TRBV28
d_gene: -
j_gene: TRBJ2-6
abundance: -
CDR3nt: TGTGCCAGCAGTCCCCACTCTGGGGCCAACGTCCTGACTTTC
CDR3aa: CASSPHSGANVLTF

v_gene: TRBV9
d_gene: -
j_gene: TRBJ2-7
abundance: -
CDR3nt: TGTGCCAGCAGCGTAGGCCCGGGACTTTCCTACGAGCAGTACTTC
CDR3aa: CASSVGPGLSYEQYF

v_gene: TRBV19
d_gene: -
j_gene: TRBJ1-5
abundance: -
CDR3nt: TGTGCCAGTAGTATTGAGGGTATACTGAGCAATCAGCCCCAGCATTTT
CDR3aa: CASSIEGILSNQPQHF

v_gene: TRBV10-2
d_gene: -
j_gene: TRBJ1-3
abundance: -
CDR3nt: TGCGCCAGCAGTGATATTGGCAGACTCTCTGGAAACACCATATATTTT
CDR3aa: CASSDIGRLSGNTIYF

v_gene: TRBV6-5
d_gene: TRBD1
j_gene: TRBJ2-2
abundance: once
CDR3nt: TGTGCCAGCAGTTACTCGGGGACAGGGTCCGCCGGGGAGCTGTTTTTT
CDR3aa: CASSYSGTGSAGELFF

v_gene: TRBV7-6
d_gene: TRBD1
j_gene: TRBJ2-2
abundance: -
CDR3nt: TGTGCCAGCGCAATAACAGGGGGTTCGGCCGGGGAGCTGTTTTTT
CDR3aa: CASAITGGSAGELFF

v_gene: TRBV7-3
d_gene: -
j_gene: TRBJ2-1
abundance: -
CDR3nt: TGTGCCAGCAGCTTAAACGCAGACTACAATGAGCAGTTCTTC
CDR3aa: CASSLNADYNEQFF

v_gene: TRBV5-1
d_gene: -
j_gene: TRBJ2-5
abundance: once
CDR3nt: TGCGCCAGCAGCTTGGACGGTCAAGAGACCCAGTACTTC
CDR3aa: CASSLDGQETQYF

v_gene: TRBV9
d_gene: TRBD2
j_gene: TRBJ2-1
abundance: -
CDR3nt: TGTGCCAGCAGCGTAGTTGGTCTAGCGGGATATAATGAGCAGTTCTTC
CDR3aa: CASSVVGLAGYNEQFF

v_gene: TRBV27
d_gene: -
j_gene: TRBJ1-2
abundance: few
CDR3nt: TGTGCCAGCAGTCCCGACTGGGGGGGTCGGGGCGGCTACACCTTC
CDR3aa: CASSPDWGGRGGYTF

v_gene: TRBV19
d_gene: -
j_gene: TRBJ1-1
abundance: -
CDR3nt: TGTGCCAGTAGTATATCCAGGAACACTGAAGCTTTCTTT
CDR3aa: CASSISRNTEAFF

v_gene: TRBV18
d_gene: -
j_gene: TRBJ2-7
abundance: -
CDR3nt: TGTGCCAGCTCACGGGACTTGACCTACGAGCAGTACTTC
CDR3aa: CASSRDLTYEQYF

v_gene: TRBV7-7
d_gene: TRBD1
j_gene: TRBJ1-1
abundance: -
CDR3nt: TGTGCTAGCAGCTTACAGGACAGGGAGGACACTGAAGCTTTCTTT
CDR3aa: CASSLQDREDTEAFF

v_gene: TRBV5-6
d_gene: -
j_gene: TRBJ2-7
abundance: -
CDR3nt: TGTGCCAGCAGCCTCGGTAATTCCCACGAGCAGTACTTC
CDR3aa: CASSLGNSHEQYF

v_gene: TRBV7-8
d_gene: TRBD2
j_gene: TRBJ2-7
abundance: -
CDR3nt: TGTGCCAGCAGTTCGACTAGCGGGGGTGTTTCCGACGAGCAGTACTTC
CDR3aa: CASSSTSGGVSDEQYF

v_gene: TRBV7-8
d_gene: TRBD1
j_gene: TRBJ2-7
abundance: -
CDR3nt: TGTGCCAGCAGCGTAGACAGGGAGTACGAGCAGTACTTC
CDR3aa: CASSVDREYEQYF

v_gene: TRBV5-1
d_gene: -
j_gene: TRBJ2-1
abundance: -
CDR3nt: TGCGCCAGCAGCTTTAGTCCCGGGGGTGAAAGAACGGGTGAGCAGTTCTTC
CDR3aa: CASSFSPGGERTGEQFF

v_gene: TRBV25-1
d_gene: -
j_gene: TRBJ1-1
abundance: -
CDR3nt: TGTGCCAGCAGTCCGGGTTACGGCGCTGAAGCTTTCTTT
CDR3aa: CASSPGYGAEAFF

v_gene: TRBV10-3
d_gene: TRBD1
j_gene: TRBJ2-7
abundance: -
CDR3nt: TGTGCCGCGGGACAGGGGGGCGAGCAGTACTTC
CDR3aa: CAAGQGGEQYF

v_gene: TRBV29-1
d_gene: TRBD2
j_gene: TRBJ2-7
abundance: few
CDR3nt: TGCAGCGTTGAATTGGGGGGGTTCTACGAGCAGTACTTC
CDR3aa: CSVELGGFYEQYF

v_gene: TRBV6-1
d_gene: -
j_gene: TRBJ2-2
abundance: -
CDR3nt: TGTGCCAGCACCAAGTGGGGGGATCGGGCCGGGGAGCTGTTTTTT
CDR3aa: CASTKWGDRAGELFF

v_gene: TRBV7-9
d_gene: -
j_gene: TRBJ2-3
abundance: -
CDR3nt: TGTGCCAGCAGCTCCACTCACGTCAGCACAGATACGCAGTATTTT
CDR3aa: CASSSTHVSTDTQYF

v_gene: TRBV11-1
d_gene: -
j_gene: TRBJ2-7
abundance: once
CDR3nt: TGTGCCAGCAGCTTTGACAGCAAATCCTACGAGCAGTACTTC
CDR3aa: CASSFDSKSYEQYF

v_gene: TRBV25-1
d_gene: TRBD1
j_gene: TRBJ2-2
abundance: -
CDR3nt: TGTGCCAGCAGGAACGACAGGGTGGACACCGGGGAGCTGTTTTTT
CDR3aa: CASRNDRVDTGELFF

v_gene: TRBV5-1
d_gene: TRBD2
j_gene: TRBJ2-7
abundance: -
CDR3nt: TGCGCCAGCAGCTTGGAGACTAGCGGGATGGGCGAGCAGTACTTC
CDR3aa: CASSLETSGMGEQYF

v_gene: TRBV7-8
d_gene: -
j_gene: TRBJ2-1
abundance: -
CDR3nt: TGTGCCAGCAGCCCGGACAGCAGACTATACAATGAGCAGTTCTTC
CDR3aa: CASSPDSRLYNEQFF